Included here is one TCR beta chain sequence, with context. There are a few counts of this clonotype. The antigen it binds to is not known. Base-call qualities are not available, and no considerably larger clone is one nucleotide away. The data derive from a study of blood T cells in healthy people across ages (dated by TCRdb to about 2015). At the level of the whole study: In model experiments, template switching captured roughly one uniquely barcoded TCR beta cDNA molecule for every two T cells. Using deep sequencing normalized with unique cDNA molecular identifiers, the study measured how TCR beta repertoire diversity changes with age. The donors were split into four age groups: young (average around 15 years), middle-aged (roughly 40), aged (about 62) and long-lived (more than 80). To avoid experimental bias, donors of different ages were distributed randomly across sequencing lanes. The study analyzed two additional independent replicas of 1 million unique cDNA reads from the same blood draw for two donors, one aged 18 to 29 and one aged 80 or older. The research as a whole found: The CMV infection status of donors was not known, potentially confounding age-related changes in expanded clonotypes. The long-lived group showed more naive CD4+ T cells, fewer expanded clones and increased TCR diversity than the aged group, suggesting age selection. Observed TCR beta diversity per million T cells fell roughly linearly with age, and a significant reduction was already apparent by age around 36. Conclusive comparison of naive and antigen-experienced compartments was prevented by the profiling of bulk unsorted PBMCs. Estimates of total diversity based on one million sequenced T cells were considered lower bounds and underestimates. A strong correlation was found between observed TCR beta diversity and the percentage of naive T cells measured by flow cytometry.

Library creation used 5' RACE. TCRdb records Illumina HiSeq 2500 as the sequencer. A second about 7 to 12 cycle PCR used a sample-barcoded 5' primer and a J-beta primer mix. Each TCR beta cDNA molecule received a unique molecular identifier from a template-switch 5' adaptor carrying 12 random nucleotides. At least 2.5 million CDR3-containing paired-end reads were obtained from each sample. First-strand cDNA was synthesized from all RNA with the Mint cDNA synthesis kit, primed by a TRBC-specific oligonucleotide. All cDNA was treated with uracil-DNA glycosylase and then went through a first 18-cycle PCR with the universal primers M1SS and BC2_uni_R. As for the authors' bioinformatics: Each sample was normalized by randomly selecting 1 million high-quality reads, each carrying a distinct molecular identifier. Reads sharing molecular identifiers were discarded rather than binned into consensus sequences. MiTCR, set to a Q25 quality threshold and the strictest error-elimination algorithm, was used for CDR3 identification, clonotype clustering and error correction. A nonparametric unseen species model with Euler transformation was used to estimate a lower bound on total TCR beta diversity. The raw public data were reprocessed by TCRdb itself: fastp quality trimming at Q25, MiXCR clonotype calling, in-frame beta chains only. Rows with one shared CDR3 protein collapse into an entry with the most common genes and DNA. The V and J calls here are based on TCRdb, not the publication. The sample has roughly 1,300,000 distinct CDR3 sequences on record, around 59% of them singletons. The ten largest clones add up to 6.5% to 8.5% of the sample.

Systemically healthy Caucasian individuals from Russia, 35 to 40 in total and aged about 6 to 90 years, were included as donors. Roughly 10 milliliters of peripheral blood were drawn from each donor into EDTA-treated Vacutainer tubes. Ficoll-Paque density-gradient centrifugation was used to isolate PBMCs, with at least 6 million obtained per sample. Total RNA, at least 5 micrograms per sample, was extracted from PBMCs with Trizol reagent. The percentages of naive CD45RAhigh/CD27high T cells were determined by flow cytometry on a PBMC aliquot from every donor. The specimen sequenced was blood. The receptor's source is a man younger than 30 in good health.

The CDR3 reads CASSQGPGLSQPQHF. The nucleotides are TGCGCCAGCAGCCAAGGGCCAGGGCTTTCTCAGCCCCAGCATTTT. This sequence uses TRBV4-1 and TRBJ1-5, and perhaps TRBD1 as D gene, on 5 matching bases. As encoded in the germline V gene, CDR1 is MGHRA while CDR2 is YSYEKL. The junction carries 13 bases between V and J, which are trimmed by 1 base and 6 bases respectively. The CDR3 covers 15 residues, taking in both the cysteine and the phenylalanine. Just the 45-base CDR3 DNA is kept, in frame starting at base 1.